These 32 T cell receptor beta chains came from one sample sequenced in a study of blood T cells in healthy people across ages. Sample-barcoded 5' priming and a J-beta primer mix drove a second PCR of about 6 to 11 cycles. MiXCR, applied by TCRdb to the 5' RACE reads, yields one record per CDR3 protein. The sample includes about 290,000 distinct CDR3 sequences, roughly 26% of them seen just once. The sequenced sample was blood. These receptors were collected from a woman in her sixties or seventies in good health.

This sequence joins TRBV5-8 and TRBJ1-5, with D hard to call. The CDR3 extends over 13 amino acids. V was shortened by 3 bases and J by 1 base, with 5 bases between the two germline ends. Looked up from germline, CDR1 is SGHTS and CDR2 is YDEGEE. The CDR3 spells CASSYMSNQPQHF. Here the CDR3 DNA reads TGTGCCAGCAGCTATATGAGCAATCAGCCCCAGCATTTT.

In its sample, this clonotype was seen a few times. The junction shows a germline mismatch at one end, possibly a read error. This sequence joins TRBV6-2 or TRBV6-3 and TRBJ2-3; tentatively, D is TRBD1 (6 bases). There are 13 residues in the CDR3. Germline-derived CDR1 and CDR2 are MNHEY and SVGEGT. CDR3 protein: CASNQGSTATQYF. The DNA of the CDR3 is TGCGCCAGCAATCAGGGGAGCACAGCTACGCAGTATTTT.

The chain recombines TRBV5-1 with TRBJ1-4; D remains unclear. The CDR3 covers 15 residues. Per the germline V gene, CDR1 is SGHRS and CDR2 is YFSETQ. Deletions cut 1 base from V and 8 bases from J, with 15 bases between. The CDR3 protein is CASSLRNGLEEKLFF. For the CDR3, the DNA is TGCGCCAGCAGCTTGAGAAATGGCCTGGAGGAAAAACTGTTTTTT.

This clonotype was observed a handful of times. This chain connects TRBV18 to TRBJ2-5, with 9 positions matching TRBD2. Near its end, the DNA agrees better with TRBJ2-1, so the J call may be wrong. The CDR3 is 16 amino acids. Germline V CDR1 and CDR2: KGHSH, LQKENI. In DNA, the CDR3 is TGTGCCAGCTCAATTTTAGCGGGAGAGCGTTGGAATGAGCAGTTCTTC. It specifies CASSILAGERWNEQFF.

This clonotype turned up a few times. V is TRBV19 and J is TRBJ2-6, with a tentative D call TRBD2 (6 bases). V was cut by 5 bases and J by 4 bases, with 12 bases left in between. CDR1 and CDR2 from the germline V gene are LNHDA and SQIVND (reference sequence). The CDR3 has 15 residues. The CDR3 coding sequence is TGTGCCAGTAGTCTCGGGAGAGGAGGGGCCAACGTCCTGACTTTC. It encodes CASSLGRGGANVLTF.

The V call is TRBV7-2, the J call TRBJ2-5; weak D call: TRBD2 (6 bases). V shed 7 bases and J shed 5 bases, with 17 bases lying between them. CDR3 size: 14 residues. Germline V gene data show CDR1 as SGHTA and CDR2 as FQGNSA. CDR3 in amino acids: CASTAGAGMETQYF. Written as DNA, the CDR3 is TGTGCCAGCACGGCCGGGGCGGGAATGGAGACCCAGTACTTC.

The CDR3 is CASSPPGGIYGYTF. Here the CDR3 DNA reads TGTGCCAGCAGTCCCCCAGGGGGCATCTATGGCTACACCTTC. This sequence joins TRBV12-3 or TRBV12-4 and TRBJ1-2, with 8 bases aligning to TRBD1. V lost 5 bases and J lost 4; bases outside the gene matches: 6. The CDR3 has 14 amino acids.

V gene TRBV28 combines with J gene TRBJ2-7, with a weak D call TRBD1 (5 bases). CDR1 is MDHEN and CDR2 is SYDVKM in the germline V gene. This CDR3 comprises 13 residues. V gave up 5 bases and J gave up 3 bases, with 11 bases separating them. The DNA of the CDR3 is TGTGCCAGCAGTACGACAGAGTACTACGAGCAGTACTTC. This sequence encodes CASSTTEYYEQYF.

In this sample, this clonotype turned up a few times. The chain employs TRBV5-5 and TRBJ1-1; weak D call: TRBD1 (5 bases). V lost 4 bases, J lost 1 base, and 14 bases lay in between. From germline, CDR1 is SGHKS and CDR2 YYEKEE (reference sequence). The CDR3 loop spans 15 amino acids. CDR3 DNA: TGTGCCAGCAGCCCCCTTGCGACAGCGAACACTGAAGCTTTCTTT. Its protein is CASSPLATANTEAFF.

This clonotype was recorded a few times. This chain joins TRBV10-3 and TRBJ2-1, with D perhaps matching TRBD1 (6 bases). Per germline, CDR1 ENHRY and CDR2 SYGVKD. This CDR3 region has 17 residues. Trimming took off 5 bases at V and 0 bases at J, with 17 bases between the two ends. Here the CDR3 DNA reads TGTGCCATCAGTCGTCAGGGGACGGGGAGCTCCTACAATGAGCAGTTCTTC. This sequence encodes CAISRQGTGSSYNEQFF.

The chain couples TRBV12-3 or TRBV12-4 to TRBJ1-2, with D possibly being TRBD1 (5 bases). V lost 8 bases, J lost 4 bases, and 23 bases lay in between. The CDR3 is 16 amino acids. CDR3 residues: CASLPLGGSFGYGYTF. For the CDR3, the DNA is TGTGCCAGCCTACCCCTGGGGGGGAGTTTCGGCTATGGCTACACCTTC.

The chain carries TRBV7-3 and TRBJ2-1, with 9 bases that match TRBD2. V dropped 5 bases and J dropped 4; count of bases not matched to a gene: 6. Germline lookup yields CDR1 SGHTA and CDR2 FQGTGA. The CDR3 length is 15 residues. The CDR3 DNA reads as TGTGCCAGCAGCCCGGTAGCGGGAGAGTACAATGAGCAGTTCTTC. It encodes CASSPVAGEYNEQFF. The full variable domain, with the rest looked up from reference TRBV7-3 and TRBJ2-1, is GAGVSQTPSNKVTEKGKYVELRCDPISGHTALYWYRQSLGQGPEFLIYFQGTGAADDSGLPNDRFFAVRPEGSVSTLKIQRTERGDSAVYLCASSPVAGEYNEQFFGPGTRLTVL.

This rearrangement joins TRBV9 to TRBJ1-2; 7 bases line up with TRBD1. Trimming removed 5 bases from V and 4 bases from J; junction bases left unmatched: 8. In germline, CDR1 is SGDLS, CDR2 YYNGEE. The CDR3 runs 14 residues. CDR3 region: CASRPLQGLYGYTF. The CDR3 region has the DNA TGTGCCAGCAGGCCCTTACAGGGGCTCTATGGCTACACCTTC.

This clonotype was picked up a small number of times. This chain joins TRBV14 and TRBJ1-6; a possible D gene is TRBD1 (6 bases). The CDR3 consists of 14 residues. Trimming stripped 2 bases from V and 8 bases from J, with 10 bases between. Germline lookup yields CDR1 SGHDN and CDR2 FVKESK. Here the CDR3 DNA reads TGTGCCAGCAGCCAATACAGGGCGGATTCACCCCTCCACTTT. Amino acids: CASSQYRADSPLHF.

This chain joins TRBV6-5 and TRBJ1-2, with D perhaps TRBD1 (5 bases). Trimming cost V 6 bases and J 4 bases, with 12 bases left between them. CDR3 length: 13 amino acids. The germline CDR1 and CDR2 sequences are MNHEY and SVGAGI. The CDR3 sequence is CASRPGLFYGYTF. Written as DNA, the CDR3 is TGTGCCAGCAGGCCGGGACTATTCTATGGCTACACCTTC.

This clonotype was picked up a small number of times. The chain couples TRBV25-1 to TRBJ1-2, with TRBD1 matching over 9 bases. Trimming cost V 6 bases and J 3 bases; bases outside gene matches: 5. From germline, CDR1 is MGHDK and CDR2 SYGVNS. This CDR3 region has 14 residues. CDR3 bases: TGTGCCAGCAGCCCCGACAGGGGGGACTATGGCTACACCTTC. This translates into CASSPDRGDYGYTF.

The CDR3 nucleotides read TGTGCCAGCAGCCAGGGAGGGGAACTCTACGAGCAGTACTTC. Residues: CASSQGGELYEQYF. The chain uses TRBV28 and TRBJ2-7; 7 nucleotides agree with TRBD2. J was trimmed by 3 bases and V by 6 bases; bases with no gene match: 8. This CDR3 spans 14 amino acids. Germline loops: CDR1 MDHEN, CDR2 SYDVKM. Full variable domain (rest looked up from reference TRBV28 and TRBJ2-7): DVKVTQSSRYLVKRTGEKVFLECVQDMDHENMFWYRQDPGLGLRLIYFSYDVKMKEKGDIPEGYSVSREKKERFSLILESASTNQTSMYLCASSQGGELYEQYFGPGTRLTVT.

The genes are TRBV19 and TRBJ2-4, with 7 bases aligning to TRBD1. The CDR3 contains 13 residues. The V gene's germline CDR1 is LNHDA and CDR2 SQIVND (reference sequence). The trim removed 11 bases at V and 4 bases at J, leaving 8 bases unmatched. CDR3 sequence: CAVGGASKNIQYF. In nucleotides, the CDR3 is TGTGCCGTAGGGGGCGCTTCAAAAAACATTCAGTACTTC.

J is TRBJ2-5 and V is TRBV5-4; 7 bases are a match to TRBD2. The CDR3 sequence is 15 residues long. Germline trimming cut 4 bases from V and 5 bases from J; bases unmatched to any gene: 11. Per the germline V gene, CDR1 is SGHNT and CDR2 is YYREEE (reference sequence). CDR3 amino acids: CASSLAPSSGETQYF. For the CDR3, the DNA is TGTGCCAGCAGCCTGGCCCCCTCTAGCGGCGAGACCCAGTACTTC. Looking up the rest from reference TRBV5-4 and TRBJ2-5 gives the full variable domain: ETGVTQSPTHLIKTRGQQVTLRCSSQSGHNTVSWYQQALGQGPQFIFQYYREEENGRGNFPPRFSGLQFPNYSSELNVNALELDDSALYLCASSLAPSSGETQYFGPGTRLLVL.

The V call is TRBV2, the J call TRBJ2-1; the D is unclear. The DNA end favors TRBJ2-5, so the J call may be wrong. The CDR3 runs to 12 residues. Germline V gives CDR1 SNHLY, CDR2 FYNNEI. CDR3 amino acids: CASSDPPETQYF. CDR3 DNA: TGTGCCAGCAGTGACCCCCCCGAGACCCAGTACTTC.

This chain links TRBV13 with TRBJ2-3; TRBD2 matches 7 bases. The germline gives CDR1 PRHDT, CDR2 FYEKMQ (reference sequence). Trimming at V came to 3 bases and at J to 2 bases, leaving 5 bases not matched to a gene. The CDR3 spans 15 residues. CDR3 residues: CASSLREGYTDTQYF. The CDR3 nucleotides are TGTGCCAGCAGCTTGAGGGAGGGGTACACAGATACGCAGTATTTT.

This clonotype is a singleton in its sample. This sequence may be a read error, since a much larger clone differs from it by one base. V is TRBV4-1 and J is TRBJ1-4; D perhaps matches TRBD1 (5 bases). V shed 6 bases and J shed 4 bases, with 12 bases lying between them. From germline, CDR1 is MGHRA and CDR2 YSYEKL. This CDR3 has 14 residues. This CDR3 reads CASSLGRLNEKLFF. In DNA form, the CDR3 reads TGCGCCAGCAGTCTGGGACGGCTTAATGAAAAACTGTTTTTT.

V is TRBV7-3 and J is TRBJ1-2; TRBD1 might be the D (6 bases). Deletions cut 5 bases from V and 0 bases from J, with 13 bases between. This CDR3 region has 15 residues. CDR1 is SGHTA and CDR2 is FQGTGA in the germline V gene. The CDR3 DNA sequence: TGTGCCAGCAGCCCCAGTCCAGGGGCTAACTATGGCTACACCTTC. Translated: CASSPSPGANYGYTF.

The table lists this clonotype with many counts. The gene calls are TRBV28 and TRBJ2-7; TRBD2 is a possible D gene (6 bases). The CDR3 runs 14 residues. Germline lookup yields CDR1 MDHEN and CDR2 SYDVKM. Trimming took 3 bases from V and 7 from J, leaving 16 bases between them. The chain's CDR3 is CASSFGGLPSEQYF. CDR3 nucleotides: TGTGCCAGCAGTTTCGGAGGGCTCCCAAGTGAGCAGTACTTC. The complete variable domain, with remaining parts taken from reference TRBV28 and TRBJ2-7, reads DVKVTQSSRYLVKRTGEKVFLECVQDMDHENMFWYRQDPGLGLRLIYFSYDVKMKEKGDIPEGYSVSREKKERFSLILESASTNQTSMYLCASSFGGLPSEQYFGPGTRLTVT.

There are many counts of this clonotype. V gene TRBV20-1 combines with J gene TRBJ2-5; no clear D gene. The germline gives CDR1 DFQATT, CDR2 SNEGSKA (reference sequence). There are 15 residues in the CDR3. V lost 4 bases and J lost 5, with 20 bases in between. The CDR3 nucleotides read TGCAGTGCTAAGAAACCGGGCCCAAACGGCGAGACCCAGTACTTC. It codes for CSAKKPGPNGETQYF.

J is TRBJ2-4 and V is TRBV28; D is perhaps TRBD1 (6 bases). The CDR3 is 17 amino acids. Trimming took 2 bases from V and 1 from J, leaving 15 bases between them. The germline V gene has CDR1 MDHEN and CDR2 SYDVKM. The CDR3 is CASSLLQGLGAKNIQYF. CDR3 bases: TGTGCCAGCAGTTTACTACAGGGCCTTGGGGCCAAAAACATTCAGTACTTC.

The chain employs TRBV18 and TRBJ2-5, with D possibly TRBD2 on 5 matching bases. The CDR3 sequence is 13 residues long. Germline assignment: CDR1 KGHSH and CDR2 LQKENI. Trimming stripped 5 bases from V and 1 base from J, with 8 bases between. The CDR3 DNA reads TGTGCCAGCTCAGGGAGTCTCCAAGAGACCCAGTACTTC. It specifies CASSGSLQETQYF.

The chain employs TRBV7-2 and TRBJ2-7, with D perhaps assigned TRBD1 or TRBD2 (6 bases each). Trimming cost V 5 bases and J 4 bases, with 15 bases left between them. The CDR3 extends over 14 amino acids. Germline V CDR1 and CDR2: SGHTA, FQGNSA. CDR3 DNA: TGTGCCAGCAGCCCATCGGGGGCTGCGTACGAGCAGTACTTC. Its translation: CASSPSGAAYEQYF.

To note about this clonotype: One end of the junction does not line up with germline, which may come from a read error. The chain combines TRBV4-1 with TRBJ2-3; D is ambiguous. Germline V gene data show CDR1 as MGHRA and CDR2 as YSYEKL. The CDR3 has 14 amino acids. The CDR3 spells CASSQPLSRDTQYF. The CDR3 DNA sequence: TGCGCCAGCAGCCAACCTTTGAGCAGAGATACGCAGTATTTT.

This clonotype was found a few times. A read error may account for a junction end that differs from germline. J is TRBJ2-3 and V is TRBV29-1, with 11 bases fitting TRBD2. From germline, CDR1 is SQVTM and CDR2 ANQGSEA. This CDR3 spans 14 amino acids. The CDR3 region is CSIDSGRDSDTQYF. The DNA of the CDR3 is TGCAGCATAGATAGCGGGAGGGATTCAGATACACAGTATTTT.

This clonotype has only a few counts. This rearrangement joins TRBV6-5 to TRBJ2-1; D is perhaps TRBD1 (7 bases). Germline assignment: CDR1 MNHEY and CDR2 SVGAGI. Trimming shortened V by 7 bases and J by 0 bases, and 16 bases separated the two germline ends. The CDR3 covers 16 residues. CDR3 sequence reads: CASTPGGTASYNEQFF. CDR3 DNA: TGTGCCAGCACTCCTGGGGGGACAGCCTCCTACAATGAGCAGTTCTTC.

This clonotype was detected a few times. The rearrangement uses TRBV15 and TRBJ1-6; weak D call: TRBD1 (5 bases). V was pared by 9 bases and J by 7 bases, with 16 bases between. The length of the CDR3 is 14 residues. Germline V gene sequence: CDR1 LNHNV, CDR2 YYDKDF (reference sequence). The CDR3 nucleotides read TGTGCCACGCAGACGTCAGGGAAAAATTCACCCCTCCACTTT. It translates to CATQTSGKNSPLHF.